The T cell receptor (beta chain) described here comes from a study of regulatory T cells in long-lasting Graves disease. Study-wide results and limits: Not thyroid tissue but only peripheral blood was studied.

Libraries of TCR beta came from iRepertoire HTBI primers plus Arm-PCR of CDR3 regions. TCRdb itself ran the multiplex PCR reads through MiXCR, one entry per CDR3 protein. The table has a few hundred thousand distinct CDR3 sequences, 13% to 15% seen once. CDR1 SGDLS and CDR2 YYNGEE come from the germline V gene. The CDR3 is made up of 14 amino acids. Trimming left V 5 bases short and J 3 bases short, with 13 bases between. Sample time point: newly diagnosed GD, antithyroid drugs for less than 3 months. Generation of the TCR library employed RNA extracted from PBMCs. Remarks on this clonotype: As yet, its antigen is unknown.

The sample also formed part of further work on T cells in Graves' hyperthyroidism and ophthalmopathy. That work contributes: The majority of expanded thyroid clonotypes above 0.001 also appeared in blood.

The clonotype was recovered from a woman aged 50 to 65 with Graves disease. The specimen was peripheral blood mononuclear cells (PBMCs), collected at new diagnosis, from a patient treated with antithyroid drugs. The chain has TRBV9 and TRBJ2-3; no reliable D call. In DNA form, the CDR3 reads TGTGCCAGCAGGCCACTCCTTGGGACAGATACGCAGTATTTT. Translating gives CASRPLLGTDTQYF.